What follows are 31 T cell receptor beta chains derived from one specimen sequenced in a study of T cell therapy after organ transplantation (dated by TCRdb to the late 2010s). Sample time point, as interpreted from the label and publication: before start of T cell therapy. Library preparation used the immunoSEQ multiplex PCR assay. This is the immuneACCESS table as TCRdb keeps it, with only in-frame sequences that have V and J called. A part of the clones is gone; compared with another copy, unresolved V genes explain less than half, and the rest is unexplained. This sample gives 44,000 or so clones in total; 85% to 95% of them show up just once. The top ten clonotypes cover approximately 3.4% of the sample. Their recognized antigens are unknown. The sample consisted of CD8+ T cells from blood, taken before autologous CMV-specific T cell therapy. The receptors were sampled from a human patient who had received a solid organ transplant and had CMV disease.

The CDR3, as DNA: TGTGCCAGCCGGGCCGATACGCAGTATTTT. It encodes CASRADTQYF. The chain uses TRBV2 and TRBJ2-3; D gene ambiguous. Trimming took off 8 bases at V and 6 bases at J, with 6 bases between the two ends. The V gene's germline CDR1 is SNHLY and CDR2 FYNNEI. This CDR3 contains 10 residues.

This clone was seen a single time. V and J are TRBV27 and TRBJ2-1, with 9 bases aligning to TRBD2. This CDR3 is built from 13 residues. Germline V gives CDR1 MNHEY, CDR2 SMNVEV (reference sequence). The V and J ends lost 8 bases and 3 bases, in that order; junction bases with no gene match: 2. CDR3 residues: CASGLAHYNEQFF. The CDR3 region has the DNA TGTGCCAGCGGACTAGCGCACTACAATGAGCAGTTCTTC.

J is TRBJ2-7 and V is TRBV7-6; D uncertain. The CDR3 runs to 13 residues. Trimming removed 3 bases at V and 0 bases at J, with 6 bases between. Germline V lookup: CDR1 SGHVS, CDR2 FNYEAQ. DNA of the CDR3: TGTGCCAGCAGCTTGGCCAACTCCTACGAGCAGTACTTC. Residues: CASSLANSYEQYF.

This chain uses TRBV6-6 with TRBJ2-1, with D possibly matching TRBD2 (6 bases). The germline V and J ends were trimmed by 8 bases and 9 bases, with 14 bases remaining between them. The germline V gene encodes CDR1 MNHNY and CDR2 SVGAGI (reference sequence). CDR3 size: 12 residues. CDR3 DNA sequence: TGTGCCAGCTCCCCCACGGGGGTTGAGCAGTTCTTC. It encodes CASSPTGVEQFF.

The chain combines TRBV11-2 with TRBJ2-5; no definite D call. Trimming stripped 2 bases from V and 1 base from J, with 14 bases between. Germline V CDR1 and CDR2: SGHAT, FQNNGV. The CDR3 covers 16 residues. DNA of the CDR3: TGTGCCAGCAGCTTAAAATCGGCACCGATCCAAGAGACCCAGTACTTC. Translating gives CASSLKSAPIQETQYF.

The CDR3 sequence: CASSYVGVKEKLFF. The DNA of the CDR3 is TGTGCCAGCAGTTACGTAGGGGTCAAAGAAAAACTGTTTTTT. The chain couples TRBV6-5 to TRBJ1-4; D is perhaps TRBD1 (5 bases). CDR1 is MNHEY, CDR2 SVGAGI, per germline. V was cut by 2 bases and J by 8 bases, with 12 bases left in between. The CDR3 runs to 14 residues.

The chain couples TRBV6-6 to TRBJ2-7, with TRBD1 matching 12 bases. V shed 4 bases, J shed 7 bases, and the junction held 8 bases outside the gene matches. CDR1 and CDR2 from the germline V gene are MNHNY and SVGAGI (reference sequence). The CDR3 loop spans 15 amino acids. The CDR3 is CASSSQGQGAWEQYF. The CDR3 DNA follows: TGTGCCAGCAGTTCCCAGGGACAGGGGGCGTGGGAGCAGTACTTC.

The V gene is TRBV30, the J gene TRBJ2-5; 8 positions agree with TRBD1. Germline V lookup: CDR1 GTSNPN, CDR2 SVGIG (reference sequence). There are 13 residues in the CDR3. The J segment lost 5 bases and the V segment lost 4 bases, leaving 6 bases of the junction unmatched. For the CDR3, the DNA is TGTGCCTGGACCGGACAGGGCGACGAGACCCAGTACTTC. Encoded protein: CAWTGQGDETQYF.

The rearrangement uses TRBV29-1 and TRBJ2-1, with D possibly matching TRBD2 (5 bases). The V and J ends lost 4 bases and 0 bases respectively, with 22 bases between them. The CDR3 is 18 amino acids. Germline CDR1 SQVTM, CDR2 ANQGSEA. The CDR3 protein is CSVVEVSGPHSSYNEQFF. For the CDR3, the DNA is TGCAGCGTTGTTGAGGTAAGCGGCCCCCATAGCTCCTACAATGAGCAGTTCTTC.

The chain couples TRBV10-2 to TRBJ2-1; possibly TRBD1 or TRBD2 for D (6 bases each). Germline loops: CDR1 WSHSY, CDR2 SAAADI. This CDR3 has 15 amino acids. The V end was cut by 1 base, the J end by 6 bases, with 13 bases between. The CDR3 is CASSELKPGANEQFF. The DNA of the CDR3 is TGCGCCAGCAGTGAGTTAAAACCGGGGGCCAATGAGCAGTTCTTC.

The CDR3 here is CASRYLAGPRDTQYF. For the CDR3, the DNA is TGTGCCAGCAGGTACCTAGCGGGACCCAGAGATACGCAGTATTTT. V and J are TRBV5-4 and TRBJ2-3, with TRBD2 matching 9 bases. J was trimmed by 5 bases and V by 5 bases; bases with no gene match: 9. The CDR3 is 15 residues long. The germline V gene has CDR1 SGHNT and CDR2 YYREEE (reference sequence). Full variable domain (outside the CDR3, taken from reference TRBV5-4 and TRBJ2-3): ETGVTQSPTHLIKTRGQQVTLRCSSQSGHNTVSWYQQALGQGPQFIFQYYREEENGRGNFPPRFSGLQFPNYSSELNVNALELDDSALYLCASRYLAGPRDTQYFGPGTRLTVL.

About this clone itself: One end of the junction is discordant with germline, which a read error may explain. The sample has other DNA sequences that encode this CDR3 too. V usage is TRBV6-5 and J usage is TRBJ1-3; weak D call: TRBD1 (5 bases). Germline values: CDR1 MNHEY, CDR2 SVGAGI. The CDR3 runs to 15 residues. The CDR3 nucleotides are TGTGCCAGCACCGAGGGGCGACACTCTGGAAATACCATATATTTT. Residues: CASTEGRHSGNTIYF.

The CDR3 coding sequence is TGTGCCAGCAGTGCACGGACAGGGAGCAATCAGCCCCAGCATTTT. Translated, it gives CASSARTGSNQPQHF. This rearrangement joins TRBV27 to TRBJ1-5, with 8 bases lining up with TRBD1. Germline V gene lookup returns CDR1 MNHEY and CDR2 SMNVEV (reference sequence). The CDR3 loop spans 15 amino acids. V trimming: 5 bases; J trimming: 1 base; junction bases outside the gene matches: 4.

The chain links TRBV19 to TRBJ2-7; TRBD1 matches 9 bases. The CDR3 is 15 amino acids. V was clipped by 4 bases and J by 1 base; unmatched bases: 5. The germline gives CDR1 LNHDA, CDR2 SQIVND (reference sequence). The CDR3 sequence: CASSSGTGLSYEQYF. In nucleotides, the CDR3 is TGTGCCAGTAGTAGCGGGACAGGGCTTTCCTACGAGCAGTACTTC.

The CDR3 protein is CASSKALTGWSKQETQYF. In DNA, the CDR3 is TGTGCCAGCAGCAAAGCGCTCACGGGTTGGAGTAAGCAAGAGACCCAGTACTTC. This chain links TRBV21-1 with TRBJ2-5; the DNA was not compared with TRBD2, the D call given in the table. TRBV21-1 is annotated as a pseudogene. The CDR3 has 18 amino acids.

The chain links TRBV5-6 to TRBJ2-2; 15 bases match TRBD2. Germline-derived CDR1 and CDR2 are SGHDT and YYEEEE. The J segment lost 4 bases and the V segment lost 4 bases, leaving 2 bases of the junction unmatched. CDR3 length equals 16 residues. The CDR3 here is CASSPGLAGGTGELFF. For the CDR3, the DNA is TGTGCCAGCAGCCCGGGACTAGCGGGAGGCACCGGGGAGCTGTTTTTT.

The CDR3 DNA follows: TGTGCCTGGAGTGGGGGGTACGAGCAGTACTTC. Protein product: CAWSGGYEQYF. V gene TRBV30 combines with J gene TRBJ2-7; D might be TRBD1 or TRBD2, each matching 5 bases. The CDR3 length is 11 residues. The V gene lost 1 base and the J gene lost 4 bases, with 5 bases spanning the gap. CDR1 GTSNPN and CDR2 SVGIG come from the germline V gene (reference sequence).

The sample holds one count of this clone. A much larger clone sits a single nucleotide away, making a read error possible. Other DNA sequences from this sample encode an identical CDR3 as well. The chain couples TRBV6-5 to TRBJ2-2; D is unclear. Germline loops: CDR1 MNHEY, CDR2 SVGAGI. The CDR3 length is 12 residues. The CDR3 loop reads CASRQNTGELFF. CDR3 sequence (DNA): TGTGCCAGTCGTCAGAACACCGGAGAGCTGTTTTTT.

The rearrangement links TRBV11-2 to TRBJ2-2; D gene ambiguous. The germline CDR1 and CDR2 sequences are SGHAT and FQNNGV. The ends were cut back, 2 bases at V and 8 bases at J, with 15 bases in the middle. CDR3 size: 15 residues. In DNA, the CDR3 is TGTGCCAGCAGCTTATTCCCTCCCTCAACAGGGGAGCTGTTTTTT. Protein product: CASSLFPPSTGELFF.

The chain uses TRBV6-6 and TRBJ1-1; D may be TRBD1 (6 bases). The CDR3 has 14 amino acids. CDR1 is MNHNY, CDR2 SVGAGI, per germline (reference sequence). The V end was cut by 0 bases, the J end by 13 bases, with 18 bases between. DNA for the CDR3: TGTGCCAGCAGTTACTCAGACAGGAACGGCGAGGGTTTCTTT. It specifies CASSYSDRNGEGFF.

The genes are TRBV13 and TRBJ2-6, with 11 bases matching TRBD2. The ends lost 3 bases at V and 3 bases at J; junction bases unmatched: 7. This CDR3 has 18 amino acids. Germline CDR1 reads PRHDT; CDR2 reads FYEKMQ (reference sequence). The CDR3 region is CASSLVAGGPSGANVLTF. The CDR3 region has the DNA TGTGCCAGCAGCTTGGTAGCGGGGGGGCCAAGTGGGGCCAACGTCCTGACTTTC.

This clone was detected a few times. Other DNA sequences from this sample encode an identical CDR3 as well. This chain uses TRBV27 with TRBJ2-1; the D call may be TRBD1 or TRBD2 (5 bases each). V lost 6 bases to trimming and J lost 5 bases, with 14 bases between them. CDR3 length equals 14 residues. Germline assignment: CDR1 MNHEY and CDR2 SMNVEV (reference sequence). The CDR3 coding sequence is TGTGCCAGCAGACGGGGCGGCGTCAACAATGAGCAGTTCTTC. This encodes CASRRGGVNNEQFF.

The chain uses TRBV6-1 and TRBJ1-1, with no clear D. Trimming removed 2 bases at V and 4 bases at J, with 14 bases between. The CDR3 has 15 residues. Per germline, CDR1 MNHNS and CDR2 SASEGT. For the CDR3, the DNA is TGTGCCAGCAGTGAATGGTACGGGCGGGCCACTGAAGCTTTCTTT. Amino acid sequence: CASSEWYGRATEAFF.

This clone was picked up one time. The V gene is TRBV5-4, the J gene TRBJ2-1, with TRBD2 as a possible D gene (5 bases). V gave up 1 base and J gave up 1 base, with 9 bases separating them. This CDR3 is built from 15 residues. Looked up from germline, CDR1 is SGHNT and CDR2 is YYREEE (reference sequence). This CDR3 is CASSLYGESYNEQFF. The CDR3 DNA follows: TGTGCCAGCAGCTTGTACGGGGAATCCTACAATGAGCAGTTCTTC. Variable domain in full (rest from reference TRBV5-4 and TRBJ2-1): ETGVTQSPTHLIKTRGQQVTLRCSSQSGHNTVSWYQQALGQGPQFIFQYYREEENGRGNFPPRFSGLQFPNYSSELNVNALELDDSALYLCASSLYGESYNEQFFGPGTRLTVL.

The chain is built from TRBV15 and TRBJ1-2; 8 bases are shared with TRBD1. With V trimmed by 1 base and J by 2 bases, 6 bases remained unmatched. This CDR3 contains 16 residues. The germline V gene encodes CDR1 LNHNV and CDR2 YYDKDF (reference sequence). The CDR3 sequence: CATSRGTGTVNYGYTF. CDR3 nucleotide sequence: TGTGCCACCAGCAGAGGGACAGGGACCGTCAACTATGGCTACACCTTC.

The CDR3 coding sequence is TGTGCCAGCAGTCCCCCGGATCTACGGGAGCAGTACTTC. It encodes CASSPPDLREQYF. This chain connects TRBV28 to TRBJ2-7, with D unresolved. The length of the CDR3 is 13 residues. V was pared by 5 bases and J by 7 bases, with 15 bases between. The germline CDR1 and CDR2 sequences are MDHEN and SYDVKM.

This clone showed up just once. The chain carries TRBV29-1 and TRBJ1-5, with D perhaps matching TRBD1 (6 bases). Trimming pared 7 bases from V and 4 bases from J, leaving 11 bases between. Germline V gives CDR1 SQVTM, CDR2 ANQGSEA. This CDR3 has 12 amino acids. The CDR3 loop is CSAQGGNQPQHF. DNA of the CDR3: TGCAGCGCACAGGGAGGTAATCAGCCCCAGCATTTT.

Here the CDR3 reads CASSPRLQETQYF. CDR3 nucleotides: TGTGCCAGCAGCCCCAGATTACAAGAGACCCAGTACTTC. The rearrangement links TRBV7-9 to TRBJ2-5; D is ambiguous. The V gene lost 5 bases and the J gene lost 2 bases, with 9 bases spanning the gap. CDR3 length: 13 residues. Per the germline V gene, CDR1 is SEHNR and CDR2 is FQNEAQ (reference sequence).

The rearrangement joins TRBV6-5 to TRBJ2-7; 7 bases are a match to TRBD2. The CDR3 is 15 amino acids. V shed 2 bases, J shed 2 bases, and the junction held 6 bases outside the gene matches. Germline CDR1 and CDR2: MNHEY and SVGAGI. For the CDR3, the DNA is TGTGCCAGCAGTTACGGGGGAGGGGTCACCTACGAGCAGTACTTC. It encodes CASSYGGGVTYEQYF.

The chain is built from TRBV11-2 and TRBJ1-1; 10 bases line up with TRBD1. The CDR3 contains 15 residues. Per germline, CDR1 SGHAT and CDR2 FQNNGV. V was pared by 0 bases and J by 3 bases, with 1 base of the junction left unmatched. For the CDR3, the DNA is TGTGCCAGCAGCTTAGAGGGGACAGGGGACACTGAAGCTTTCTTT. Translating it yields CASSLEGTGDTEAFF.

Here the CDR3 reads CASSEAGTVPETQYF. The CDR3 DNA sequence: TGTGCCAGCAGTGAAGCCGGGACTGTCCCAGAGACCCAGTACTTC. This chain joins TRBV2 and TRBJ2-5, with a tentative D call TRBD2 (6 bases). Trimming took off 0 bases at V and 4 bases at J, with 12 bases between the two ends. Per germline, CDR1 SNHLY and CDR2 FYNNEI. The CDR3 extends over 15 amino acids.